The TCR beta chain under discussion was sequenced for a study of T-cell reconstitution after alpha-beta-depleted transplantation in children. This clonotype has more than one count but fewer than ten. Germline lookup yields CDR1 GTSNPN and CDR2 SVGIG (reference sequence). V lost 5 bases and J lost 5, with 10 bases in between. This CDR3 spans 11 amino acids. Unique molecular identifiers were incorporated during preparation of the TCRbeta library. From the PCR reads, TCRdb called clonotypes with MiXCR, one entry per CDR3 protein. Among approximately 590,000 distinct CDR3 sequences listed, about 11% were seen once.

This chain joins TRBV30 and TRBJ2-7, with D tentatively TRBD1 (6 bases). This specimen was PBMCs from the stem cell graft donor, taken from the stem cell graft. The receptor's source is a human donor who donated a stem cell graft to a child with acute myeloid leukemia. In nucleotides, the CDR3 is TGTGCCTGGGACAGGTCCGACGAGCAGTACTTC. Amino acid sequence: CAWDRSDEQYF. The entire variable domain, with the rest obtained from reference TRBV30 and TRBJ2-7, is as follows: SQTIHQWPATLVQPVGSPLSLECTVEGTSNPNLYWYRQAAGRGLQLLFYSVGIGQISSEVPQNLSASRPQDRQFILSSKKLLLSDSGFYLCAWDRSDEQYFGPGTRLTVT.